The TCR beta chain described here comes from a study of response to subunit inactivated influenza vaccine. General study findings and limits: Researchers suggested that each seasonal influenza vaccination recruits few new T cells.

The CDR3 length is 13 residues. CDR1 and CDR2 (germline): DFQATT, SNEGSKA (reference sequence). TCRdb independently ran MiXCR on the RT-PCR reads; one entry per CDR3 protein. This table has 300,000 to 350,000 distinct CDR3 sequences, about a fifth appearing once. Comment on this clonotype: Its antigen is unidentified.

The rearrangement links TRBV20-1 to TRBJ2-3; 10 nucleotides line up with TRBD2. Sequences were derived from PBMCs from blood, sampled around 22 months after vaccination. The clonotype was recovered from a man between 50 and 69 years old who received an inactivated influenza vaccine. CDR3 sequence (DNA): TGCAGCCCTACTAGCGGGATAGGAGATACGCAGTATTTT. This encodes CSPTSGIGDTQYF.